The rows below give T cell receptor beta chains drawn from one sample of a study of Ad26.COV2.S vaccination and SARS-CoV-2 variants. Here immunoSEQ multiplex PCR was the method, and the copy in TCRdb shows in-frame clones only, minus some. The table lists hundreds of thousands of clones, about nine tenths of them singletons. Sequenced material: peripheral blood, taken in a trial of Ad26.COV2.S vaccine versus placebo. These receptors all come from a person aged 18-60 years who received the Ad26.COV2.S COVID-19 vaccine or a placebo. CDR3s include the opening cysteine and the closing phenylalanine or tryptophan. A D gene is named only where the DNA matches it firmly. A row's size may be missing; if present it is once, few, many or a size class.

clone size	D gene	V gene	J gene	CDR3 DNA	CDR3 protein
NA	NA	TRBV4-3	TRBJ1-2	TGCGCCAGCAGCCAAGCAGGGTATGGGAACTATGGCTACACCTTC	CASSQAGYGNYGYTF
NA	NA	TRBV5-4	TRBJ2-7	TGTGCCAGCAGCTCCCTAATTGGGGGCGCCTCCTACGAGCAGTACTTC	CASSSLIGGASYEQYF
NA	NA	TRBV12-3/TRBV12-4	TRBJ2-5	TGTGCCAGCAGTCCGGTGGGGAAGACCCAGTACTTC	CASSPVGKTQYF
NA	NA	TRBV5-6	TRBJ1-6	TGTGCCAGCAGCTTGGTACAATCGGGCTCACCCCTCCACTTT	CASSLVQSGSPLHF
NA	TRBD1	TRBV18	TRBJ1-2	TGTGCCAGCTCACCAGGACAGGACTATGGCTACACCTTC	CASSPGQDYGYTF
NA	TRBD1	TRBV7-2	TRBJ2-5	TGTGCCAGCAGCACAGGACAGGGAAAGACCCAGTACTTC	CASSTGQGKTQYF
NA	NA	TRBV12-3/TRBV12-4	TRBJ2-5	TGTGCCAGCTCAAGGGACTCCGGGGGGACCCAGTACTTC	CASSRDSGGTQYF
NA	NA	TRBV9	TRBJ2-7	TGTGCCAGCAGCGTAGACAGCTACGAGCAGTACTTC	CASSVDSYEQYF
NA	TRBD1	TRBV16	TRBJ2-7	TGTGCCAGCAGTACAGGGGGCGAGCAGTACTTC	CASSTGGEQYF
NA	TRBD1	TRBV5-1	TRBJ2-7	TGCGCCAGCAGCTTGGGAGGGGGACAGGGCAGCTACGAGCAGTACTTC	CASSLGGGQGSYEQYF
NA	TRBD1	TRBV10-3	TRBJ1-5	TGTGCCACAGGACAGGGGGCCGATCAGCCCCAGCATTTT	CATGQGADQPQHF
NA	NA	TRBV15	TRBJ1-1	TGTGCCACCAGCTCACAAAGTTTGGGGGGGGCTTTCTTT	CATSSQSLGGAFF
NA	NA	TRBV6-2/TRBV6-3	TRBJ2-5	TGTGCCAGCAGTGGGACTGGGGCAGGGGAGACCCAGTACTTC	CASSGTGAGETQYF
once	TRBD1	TRBV7-3	TRBJ1-2	TGTGCCAGCAGCCCAGACAGGGACGGCGGCTACACCTTC	CASSPDRDGGYTF
NA	NA	TRBV2	TRBJ2-1	TGTGCCAGTTCTGCCTTGCTAGCTGGCACCTACAATGAGCAGTTCTTC	CASSALLAGTYNEQFF
NA	NA	TRBV9	TRBJ1-3	TGTGCCAGCAGCCCAGCATCTCCACAACTCACTGGAAACACCATATATTTT	CASSPASPQLTGNTIYF
NA	NA	TRBV19	TRBJ1-1	TGTGCCAGTAGTCTCCGGGAGACTGAAGCTTTCTTT	CASSLRETEAFF
NA	NA	TRBV27	TRBJ2-7	TGTGCCAGCAGTTTTGGAGGCTCCTACGAGCAGTACTTC	CASSFGGSYEQYF
NA	NA	TRBV27	TRBJ1-6	TGTGCCAGCAGTTGGTCTCAGGATAATTCACCCCTCCACTTT	CASSWSQDNSPLHF
NA	NA	TRBV7-9	TRBJ1-5	TGTGCCAGCAGCTTAGGCAGGAGCCCCGGGCCCCAGCATTTT	CASSLGRSPGPQHF
NA	NA	TRBV7-9	TRBJ2-7	TGTGCCAGCAGCTCACTCGTTCAGGAGGGGGCCTACGAGCAGTACTTC	CASSSLVQEGAYEQYF
NA	NA	TRBV6-2/TRBV6-3	TRBJ1-3	TGTGCCAGCAGTTACTCCGGACTGAACTCTGGAAACACCATATATTTT	CASSYSGLNSGNTIYF
many	NA	TRBV19	TRBJ1-5	TGTGCCAGTAGCATCTTCGGACAGAGTCTTAGCAATCAGCCCCAGCATTTT	CASSIFGQSLSNQPQHF
NA	NA	TRBV11-2	TRBJ1-1	TGTGCCAGCAGCTTAGAAGCCCAGAGACAAGCTTTCTTT	CASSLEAQRQAFF
NA	NA	TRBV4-3	TRBJ2-1	TGCGCCAGCAGCCAAGAACAGTACAATGAGCAGTTCTTC	CASSQEQYNEQFF
NA	TRBD1	TRBV5-1	TRBJ1-1	TGCGCCAGCAGCTACAGGGGTCAGAACACTGAAGCTTTCTTT	CASSYRGQNTEAFF
NA	NA	TRBV6-1	TRBJ2-7	TGTGCCAGCAGTGACGCAGGGCAGGGCTACGAGCAGTACTTC	CASSDAGQGYEQYF
NA	NA	TRBV11-2	TRBJ1-3	TGTGCCAGCAGCGGTGGTAATGTGGCGCAGGTTGGAAACACCATATATTTT	CASSGGNVAQVGNTIYF
NA	NA	TRBV29-1	TRBJ1-2	TGCAGCGTTAAGGGCGACGTTGGCCATGGCTACACCTTC	CSVKGDVGHGYTF
NA	TRBD2	TRBV12-5	TRBJ2-3	TGTGCTAGTGGTCCCCCCCCTAGCGGGGGGGAAGATACGCAGTATTTT	CASGPPPSGGEDTQYF
NA	NA	TRBV6-2/TRBV6-3	TRBJ2-7	TGTGCCAGCAGTTACTGGACGGACCGTACCTACGAGCAGTACTTC	CASSYWTDRTYEQYF